Shown below are 13 T cell receptor beta chains from a single sample sequenced in a study of tumor and adjacent non-tumor tissue in lung cancer. This sample's RNA came from whole unsorted tissue. This non-tumor lung sample came from over 3 cm beyond the tumor edge. TCRbeta libraries were built with three rounds of nested PCR, modified from ARM-PCR. Each CDR3 protein is one row after TCRdb ran MiXCR on the multiplex PCR reads. The sample comprises some 80,000 distinct CDR3 sequences, approximately 80% of which are singletons, and 51% rests with the top ten. What was sequenced was distant non-tumor lung tissue. These receptors originate from a man between 60 and 70 years old with non-small cell lung cancer.

The table lists this clonotype with many counts. The rearrangement links TRBV20-1 to TRBJ1-3; D is unclear. This CDR3 is built from 13 residues. Trimming pared 6 bases from V and 0 bases from J, leaving 9 bases between. Germline V gives CDR1 DFQATT, CDR2 SNEGSKA (reference sequence). The CDR3 nucleotides are TGCAGTGCCCCGACTATCTCTGGAAACACCATATATTTT. It yields the protein CSAPTISGNTIYF.

Comments on this clonotype: Compared with germline, one end of the junction differs, possibly owing to a read error. The V call is TRBV11-2, the J call TRBJ2-5; D ambiguous. The CDR3 spans 13 residues. CDR1 is SGHAT and CDR2 is FQNNGV in the germline V gene. The CDR3 DNA sequence: TGTGCCAGCGACTCTACAGTGGAAGAGACCGAGTACTTC. It is translated as CASDSTVEETEYF.

The V and J genes are TRBV12-3 or TRBV12-4 and TRBJ1-1; 10 bases are a match to TRBD1. This CDR3 has 17 amino acids. CDR3 in amino acids: CISSTTMTGGMNTEAFF. The CDR3 bases are TGTATCAGCAGCACAACTATGACAGGGGGCATGAACACTGAAGCTTTCTTT.

As concerns this clonotype: One end of the junction fails to match germline, which may point to a read error. The chain couples TRBV11-3 to TRBJ2-2, with TRBD2 identical over 9 bases. CDR1 and CDR2 (germline): SGHNT, YENEEA. The CDR3 totals 18 residues. CDR3 in amino acids: CASRYRGAGGYRAGELFF. In nucleotides, the CDR3 is TGTGCCAGCAGGTACCGGGGAGCGGGAGGATATAGAGCCGGGGAGTTGTTTTTT. The full variable domain, completed using reference TRBV11-3 and TRBJ2-2, is EAGVVQSPRYKIIEKKQPVAFWCNPISGHNTLYWYLQNLGQGPELLIRYENEEAVDDSQLPKDRFSAERLKGVDSTLKIQPAELGDSAVYLCASRYRGAGGYRAGELFFGEGSRLTVL.

With respect to this clonotype: One junction end does not reproduce the germline sequence, and a read error may be involved. This chain uses TRBV4-3 with TRBJ1-4; D is unresolved. Germline V CDR1 and CDR2: LGHNA, YSLEER. The CDR3 has 15 residues. For the CDR3, the DNA is TGCACCAGCAGCCAAGACGATGCGACTAATGAAAAACTGTTTTTT. Its protein is CTSSQDDATNEKLFF.

Turning to this clonotype: Because the CDR3 is missing its conserved closing phenylalanine or tryptophan, this is likely a read error. The rearrangement links TRBV12-3 or TRBV12-4 to TRBJ1-6; 8 bases map to TRBD1. The CDR3 spans 16 residues. V lost 7 bases and J lost 10; bases outside the gene matches: 15. For the CDR3, the DNA is TGTGCCAGCACCCCTAAGTCACAGGGGGTTGGCTCACCCCTCCACTAT. This translates into CASTPKSQGVGSPLHY.

This clonotype was seen more than once but under ten times. The V call is TRBV11-2, the J call TRBJ2-6, with 11 bases that match TRBD2. This CDR3 has 18 amino acids. Germline assignment: CDR1 SGHAT and CDR2 FQNNGV. Trimming removed 6 bases from V and 3 bases from J; junction bases left unmatched: 10. The CDR3 spells CASSPTSGGASGANVLTF. The CDR3 DNA sequence: TGTGCCAGCAGTCCTACTAGCGGGGGAGCCAGTGGGGCCAACGTCCTGACTTTC.

For this clonotype: The missing conserved phenylalanine or tryptophan at the end of this CDR3 makes a read error likely. This chain joins TRBV28 and TRBJ2-7; no clear D gene. This CDR3 region has 15 residues. CDR1 is MDHEN, CDR2 SYDVKM, per germline. Written as DNA, the CDR3 is TGTGCCAGCAGTCTGGACCCCTCCTACAGCTACGAACAGTACCTC. This sequence encodes CASSLDPSYSYEQYL.

This chain connects TRBV9 to TRBJ1-1, with a weak D call TRBD1 (5 bases). Germline V lookup: CDR1 SGDLS, CDR2 YYNGEE. V dropped 4 bases and J dropped 1 base, with 14 bases sitting between them. This CDR3 has 15 amino acids. In DNA, the CDR3 is TGTGCCAGCAGCTCCAGAGGGACGGCGAACACTGAAGCTTTCTTT. As protein: CASSSRGTANTEAFF.

Comments on this clonotype: It is likely a read error, because the conserved phenylalanine at the end of the CDR3 is missing. It is unclear where the CDR3 begins or ends on the DNA, so no DNA is shown, and the CDR3 is as TCRdb lists it. The CDR3 reads CRSGHLSTETFY. The rearrangement joins TRBV20-1 to TRBJ1-1; the table's D call, TRBD1, was not checked against the DNA. The CDR3 spans 12 amino acids, including both terminal residues. In germline, CDR1 is DFQATT, CDR2 SNEGSKA (reference sequence).

In regard to this clonotype: One junction end does not reproduce the germline sequence, and a read error may be involved. The chain uses TRBV6-5 and TRBJ1-5; a possible D gene is TRBD1 (6 bases). The CDR3 is 15 amino acids. The germline V gene encodes CDR1 MNHEY and CDR2 SVGAGI. CDR3 sequence: CASIYLQGSNQPHHF. CDR3 bases: TGTGCCAGCATTTACCTACAGGGAAGCAATCAGCCCCACCATTTC.

Comments on this clonotype: The conserved phenylalanine or tryptophan is not found at the CDR3 terminus, so this likely reflects a read error. The rearrangement joins TRBV11-3 to TRBJ2-2; TRBD2 matches at 9 bases. The CDR3 covers 18 residues. Germline V gene data show CDR1 as SGHNT and CDR2 as YENEEA. CDR3 residues: CTSSSLGAGGYRARELFS. Written as DNA, the CDR3 is TGTACCAGCAGCTCCCTGGGAGCGGGAGGATACAGAGCCAGGGAGCTGTTTTCT.

On this clonotype: This clone may be a read error of a much larger clone one base away. The chain joins TRBV6-1 to TRBJ1-2; 9 bases line up with TRBD1. From germline, CDR1 is MNHNS and CDR2 SASEGT. The CDR3 runs 14 residues. CDR3 nucleotides: TGTGTCAGCAGTGAACTGGGGACAGGGAATGGCTACACCTTC. It codes for CVSSELGTGNGYTF.